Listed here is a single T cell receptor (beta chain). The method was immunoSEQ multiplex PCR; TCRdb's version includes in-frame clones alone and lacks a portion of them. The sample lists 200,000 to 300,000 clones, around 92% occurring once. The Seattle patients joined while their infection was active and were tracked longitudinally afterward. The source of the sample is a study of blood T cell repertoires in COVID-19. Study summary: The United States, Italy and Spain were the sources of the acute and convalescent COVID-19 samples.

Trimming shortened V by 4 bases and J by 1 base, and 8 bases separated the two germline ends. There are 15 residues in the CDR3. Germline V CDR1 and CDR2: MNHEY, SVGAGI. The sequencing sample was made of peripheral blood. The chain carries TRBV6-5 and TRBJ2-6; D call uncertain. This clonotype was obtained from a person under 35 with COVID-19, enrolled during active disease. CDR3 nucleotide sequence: TGTGCCAGCAGTTTGGGCGCGTCTGGGGCCAACGTCCTGACTTTC. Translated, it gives CASSLGASGANVLTF.